The 4 T cell receptor beta chains below all came from one sample that was sequenced in a study of blood T cell repertoires in COVID-19 (dated by TCRdb to 2018 to 2020). The library was generated by the immunoSEQ multiplex PCR assay. Drawn from immuneACCESS, this table holds only the in-frame rearrangements with V and J called that TCRdb kept. Clones are partly lost; checked studies trace under half to an unresolved V gene and leave the rest unexplained. The sample table holds 130,000 to 150,000 clones, of which approximately 88% were seen once. The ten top clones hold about 1.7% of the sample. Sample: peripheral blood. These TCRs come from a woman aged 50 to 65 with acute or convalescent COVID-19.

The gene calls are TRBV29-1 and TRBJ1-1; D may be TRBD1 (6 bases). The CDR3 has 14 residues. Germline-derived CDR1 and CDR2 are SQVTM and ANQGSEA. Trimming cost V 6 bases and J 0 bases, with 14 bases left between them. The CDR3: CSVGPGHLNTEAFF. The CDR3 DNA sequence: TGCAGCGTAGGCCCGGGACATCTGAACACTGAAGCTTTCTTT.

The V gene is TRBV18, the J gene TRBJ2-2; TRBD2 matches 10 bases. The CDR3 consists of 16 residues. Germline CDR1 is KGHSH and CDR2 is LQKENI. V was clipped by 1 base and J by 3 bases; unmatched bases: 2. CDR3 bases: TGTGCCAGCTCACCACAGACTAGCGGGCACACCGGGGAGCTGTTTTTT. Translating gives CASSPQTSGHTGELFF.

This clone was seen more than once but under ten times. CDR3 bases: TGCGCCAGCAGTAACCAAGCCGGGACAGGATATGGCTACACCTTC. Amino acid sequence: CASSNQAGTGYGYTF. The chain recombines TRBV5-1 with TRBJ1-2, with 8 bases that match TRBD1. The CDR3 covers 15 residues. The germline V gene has CDR1 SGHRS and CDR2 YFSETQ. Unmatched junction bases numbered 11, after V lost 5 bases and J lost 5 bases.

V is TRBV5-4 and J is TRBJ2-1; 9 bases agree with TRBD2. Trimming at V came to 4 bases and at J to 6 bases, leaving 8 bases not matched to a gene. This CDR3 is built from 15 residues. Germline CDR1 is SGHNT and CDR2 is YYREEE (reference sequence). The CDR3 region is CASSPGLAFANEQFF. For the CDR3, the DNA is TGTGCCAGCAGCCCAGGACTAGCGTTTGCCAATGAGCAGTTCTTC.